This T cell receptor (beta chain) was identified during a study of blood T cells in healthy people across ages. The CDR3 is made up of 14 amino acids. With 1 base removed from V and 4 bases from J, the gap between germline ends came to 10 bases. Germline assignment: CDR1 SGHAT and CDR2 FQNNGV. Only a few counts were recorded for this clonotype. Using a J-beta primer mix together with a sample-barcoded 5' primer, a second PCR was run for roughly 6 to 12 cycles. TCRdb re-derived calls from the 5' RACE reads in MiXCR, one entry per CDR3 protein. The data contain under 1,000,000 distinct CDR3 sequences, about 46% of them seen just once; the ten biggest clones take up roughly 20%. It was roughly 10 milliliters of peripheral blood that were drawn from each donor.

The gene calls are TRBV11-2 and TRBJ2-5; possibly TRBD2 for D (6 bases). Specimen: blood. This clonotype was obtained from an older man in good health. The CDR3 is CASSLGHGRETQYF. Written as DNA, the CDR3 is TGTGCCAGCAGCTTAGGTCACGGGAGAGAGACCCAGTACTTC.